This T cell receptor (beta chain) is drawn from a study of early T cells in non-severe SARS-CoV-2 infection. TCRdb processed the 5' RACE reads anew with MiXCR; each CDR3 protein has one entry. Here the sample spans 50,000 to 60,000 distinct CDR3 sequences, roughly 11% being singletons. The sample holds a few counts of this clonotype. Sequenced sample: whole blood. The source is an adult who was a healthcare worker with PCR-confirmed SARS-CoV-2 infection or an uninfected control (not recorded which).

The CDR3 DNA follows: TGTGCCAGCAGTCGGGGGGTCAGCAACGAGCAGTACTTC. It codes for CASSRGVSNEQYF. The gene calls are TRBV12-3 or TRBV12-4 and TRBJ2-7, with 7 positions matching TRBD2. Losses at the gene ends were 5 bases for V and 5 bases for J; bases not matched to a gene: 6. This CDR3 comprises 13 residues.